A single T cell receptor (beta chain) is shown here with its context. Its target is not known. This sample is part of a study of monozygotic twins with inflammatory bowel disease. Study results and limitations: IBD patients carried less diverse TCRbeta repertoires (inverse Simpson) than healthy co-twins.

CDR1 and CDR2 from the germline V gene are SGHRS and YFSETQ. This CDR3 comprises 15 residues. TCRdb re-called the 5' RACE reads and gives one entry per CDR3 protein, without DNA. This repertoire includes about 450,000 distinct CDR3 sequences. The rearrangement joins TRBV5-1 to TRBJ2-1; TCRdb names TRBD1, which stays unverified in the absence of DNA. The sequence was collected from a human donor with ulcerative colitis or Crohn's disease, or a healthy co-twin of an affected twin (not recorded which). Sequenced material: blood. This CDR3 reads CASSFAGQVYIEQFF.